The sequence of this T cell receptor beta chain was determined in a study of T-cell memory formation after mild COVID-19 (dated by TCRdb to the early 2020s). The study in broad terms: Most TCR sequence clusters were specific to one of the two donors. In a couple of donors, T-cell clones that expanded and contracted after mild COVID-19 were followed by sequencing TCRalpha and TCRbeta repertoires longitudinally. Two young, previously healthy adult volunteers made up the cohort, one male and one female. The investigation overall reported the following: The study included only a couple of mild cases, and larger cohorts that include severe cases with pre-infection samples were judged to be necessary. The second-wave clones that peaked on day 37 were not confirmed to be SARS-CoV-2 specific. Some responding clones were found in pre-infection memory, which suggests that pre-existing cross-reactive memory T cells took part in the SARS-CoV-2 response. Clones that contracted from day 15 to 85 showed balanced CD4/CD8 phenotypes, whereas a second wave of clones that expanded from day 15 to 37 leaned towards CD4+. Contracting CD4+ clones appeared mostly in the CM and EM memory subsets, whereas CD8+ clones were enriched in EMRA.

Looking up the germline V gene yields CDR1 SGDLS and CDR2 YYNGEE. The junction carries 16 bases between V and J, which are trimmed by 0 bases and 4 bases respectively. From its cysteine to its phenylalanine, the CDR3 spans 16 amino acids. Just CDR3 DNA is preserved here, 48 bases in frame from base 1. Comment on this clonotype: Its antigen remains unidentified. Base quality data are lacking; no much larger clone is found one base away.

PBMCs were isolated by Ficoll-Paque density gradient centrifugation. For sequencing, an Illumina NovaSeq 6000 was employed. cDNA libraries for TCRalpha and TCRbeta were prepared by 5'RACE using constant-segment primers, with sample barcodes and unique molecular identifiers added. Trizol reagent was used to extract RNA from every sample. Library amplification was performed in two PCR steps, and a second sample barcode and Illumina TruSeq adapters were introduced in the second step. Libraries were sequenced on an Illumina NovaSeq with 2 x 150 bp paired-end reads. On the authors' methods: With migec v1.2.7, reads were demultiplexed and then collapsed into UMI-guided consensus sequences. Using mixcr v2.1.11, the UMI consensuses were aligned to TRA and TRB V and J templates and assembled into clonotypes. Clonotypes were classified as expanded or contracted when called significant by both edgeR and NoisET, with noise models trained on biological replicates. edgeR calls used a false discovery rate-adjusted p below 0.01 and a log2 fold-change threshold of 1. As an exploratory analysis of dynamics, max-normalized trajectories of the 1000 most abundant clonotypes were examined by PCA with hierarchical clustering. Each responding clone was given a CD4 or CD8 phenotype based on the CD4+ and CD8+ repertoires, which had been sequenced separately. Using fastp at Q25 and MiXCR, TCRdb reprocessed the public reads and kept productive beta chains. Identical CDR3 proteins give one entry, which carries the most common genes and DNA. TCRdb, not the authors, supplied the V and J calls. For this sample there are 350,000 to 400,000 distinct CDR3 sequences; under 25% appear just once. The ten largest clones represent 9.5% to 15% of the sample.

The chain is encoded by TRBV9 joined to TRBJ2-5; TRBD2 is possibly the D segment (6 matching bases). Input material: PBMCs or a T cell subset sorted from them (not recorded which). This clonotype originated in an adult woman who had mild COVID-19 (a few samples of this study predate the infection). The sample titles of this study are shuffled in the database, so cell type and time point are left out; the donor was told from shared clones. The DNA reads TGTGCCAGCAGCGTAGGTGTGGGGGGTAGGACAGAGACCCAGTACTTC. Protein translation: CASSVGVGGRTETQYF.